This T cell receptor (beta chain) was retrieved from a study of breast tumors, draining lymph nodes, adjacent tissues. Comments on this clonotype: The target antigen is unknown. Just one base apart from a much larger clone, this may be a read error.

The CDR3 contains 13 residues. Germline V CDR1 and CDR2: DFQATT, SNEGSKA (reference sequence). TCRdb re-called the multiplex PCR reads through MiXCR, storing one row per CDR3 protein. The sample includes around 300,000 distinct CDR3 sequences, 30% to 35% of them seen just once. Study-level findings and limits: The data were judged consistent with most tumor T cells coming from lymph node and expanding in tumor.

Axillary draining lymph nodes of breast cancer patients supplied the node samples. Material: axillary lymph node tissue. The TCR sequence derives from a female donor with breast cancer. Some clones in this sample may be carry-over from other donors' samples. V usage is TRBV20-1 and J usage is TRBJ1-4; D is unclear. CDR3 in DNA: TGCAGTGCCCTACCGGTGTCCAATGAAACACTGTTTTTT. It encodes CSALPVSNETLFF.